A selection of T cell receptor beta chains follows, all from one sample in a study of blood T cell repertoires in COVID-19. Sequenced by immunoSEQ multiplex PCR; TCRdb stores in-frame clones only, minus some. The sample contains under 450,000 clones, 70% to 90% of which appear only once. Material: peripheral blood. The origin of the receptors is a woman aged 40 to 50 with COVID-19, enrolled during active disease. CDR3s include the opening cysteine and the closing phenylalanine or tryptophan. Each record gives: D gene, J gene, clone size, V gene, CDR3 length, CDR3 DNA, CDR3 protein. D genes are given only for firm matches. Clone size, where shown, is once, few, many, or a class for clones that have expanded.

>TRBD1|TRBJ1-3|-|TRBV6-5|16
TGTGCCAGCAGTTCCGGGACAGGGGGCTCTGGAAACACCATATATTTT
CASSSGTGGSGNTIYF
>-|TRBJ1-1|-|TRBV28|15
TGTGCCAGCAGTTTCTTGAGATGGGCTAACACTGAAGCTTTCTTT
CASSFLRWANTEAFF
>-|TRBJ2-5|-|TRBV3-1/TRBV3-2|13
TGTGCCAGCAGACCACAGGGGAGGGAGACCCAGTACTTC
CASRPQGRETQYF
>TRBD2|TRBJ2-3|-|TRBV5-4|16
TGTGCCAGCAGCTCACTAGCGGGAGGGACCTCAGATACGCAGTATTTT
CASSSLAGGTSDTQYF
>-|TRBJ1-2|-|TRBV4-3|16
TGCGCCAGCAGCCTTCTAGAGGGTGATTCTAACTATGGCTACACCTTC
CASSLLEGDSNYGYTF
>TRBD2|TRBJ2-3|once|TRBV27|15
TGTGCCAGCAGTTTACTGCGGGAGGGCACAGATACGCAGTATTTT
CASSLLREGTDTQYF
>TRBD2|TRBJ2-1|-|TRBV4-1|18
TGCGCCAGCAGCCGAGCGGAGGGTCTAGCGGGAAGTGGTCATGAGCAGTTCTTC
CASSRAEGLAGSGHEQFF
>-|TRBJ2-7|-|TRBV20-1|15
TGCAGTGCTAGTACCATAGGGACTTATCCCTACGAGCAGTACTTC
CSASTIGTYPYEQYF
>-|TRBJ1-2|-|TRBV19|11
TGTGCCAGTAGTATCAATGATGGCTACACCTTC
CASSINDGYTF
>-|TRBJ1-2|-|TRBV5-1|13
TGCGCCAGCAGCTTGACACAGAACTATGGCTACACCTTC
CASSLTQNYGYTF
>TRBD1|TRBJ1-1|-|TRBV28|18
TGTGCCAGCAGTTTTGATTTGGGGACAGGCTCTATGAACACTGAAGCTTTCTTT
CASSFDLGTGSMNTEAFF
>-|TRBJ2-6|-|TRBV15|15
TGTGCCACCAGCAGAACAGGGAGAGGGGCCAACGTCCTGACTTTC
CATSRTGRGANVLTF
>TRBD1|TRBJ1-1|-|TRBV6-5|16
TGTGCCAGCAGTTACTCGAATACAGGGGGGGACACTGAAGCTTTCTTT
CASSYSNTGGDTEAFF
>-|TRBJ1-1|-|TRBV27|13
TGTGCCAGCAGTGTCAGCGGGCGCACTGAAGCTTTCTTT
CASSVSGRTEAFF
>-|TRBJ1-3|-|TRBV30|16
TGTGCCTGGACCGGCCGCGTTGGAGTATCTGGAAACACCATATATTTT
CAWTGRVGVSGNTIYF
>-|TRBJ1-2|-|TRBV2|14
TGTGCCAGCAGTGGGGGACATTCTAACTATGGCTACACCTTC
CASSGGHSNYGYTF
>TRBD1|TRBJ1-6|-|TRBV28|15
TGTGCCAGCAGTGGTCCGGGACAGGGAAATTCACCCCTCCACTTT
CASSGPGQGNSPLHF
>-|TRBJ2-5|-|TRBV7-8|16
TGTGCCAGCAGCTTAGAAAGTGGGGGGACTCAAGAGACCCAGTACTTC
CASSLESGGTQETQYF
>-|TRBJ2-2|-|TRBV7-8|15
TGTGCCAGCAGCTTAGGAGGCAGCTCGACCGGGGAGCTGTTTTTT
CASSLGGSSTGELFF
>-|TRBJ1-6|-|TRBV5-4|13
TGTGCCAGCAGCTCCGACAGTCCTTCACCCCTCCACTTT
CASSSDSPSPLHF
>TRBD1|TRBJ2-7|-|TRBV2|14
TGTGCCAGCAGTTACGACAGGGACACTTACGAGCAGTACTTC
CASSYDRDTYEQYF
>-|TRBJ2-2|-|TRBV11-2|11
TGTGCCAGCAGCTTAGTTAGGGAGCTGTTTTTT
CASSLVRELFF
>TRBD1|TRBJ1-1|-|TRBV30|12
TGTGCCTCGAGGACAGGGTGGACTGAAGCTTTCTTT
CASRTGWTEAFF
>TRBD1|TRBJ2-5|-|TRBV7-7|17
TGTGCTAGCAGCCCCTCGGTCCCGACAGGGGGGAAGGAGACCCAGTACTTC
CASSPSVPTGGKETQYF
>TRBD2|TRBJ2-2|-|TRBV29-1|13
TGCAGCGTTGTTAGCGGGAGGAACGGGGAGCTGTTTTTT
CSVVSGRNGELFF
>-|TRBJ2-4|-|TRBV18|13
TGTGCCAGCTCAGCGACTAGTGGGGACATTCAGTACTTC
CASSATSGDIQYF
>-|TRBJ2-5|-|TRBV6-4|13
TGTGCCAGCAGTGTATCCGTACAAGAGACCCAGTACTTC
CASSVSVQETQYF
>-|TRBJ1-4|-|TRBV4-3|16
TGCGCCAGCAGCCAAGGGGATATAACAGGAGATGAAAAACTGTTTTTT
CASSQGDITGDEKLFF
>-|TRBJ2-3|-|TRBV4-1|16
TGCGCCAGCAGCCAAGAAGGCAGGGCGAACACAGATACGCAGTATTTT
CASSQEGRANTDTQYF
>TRBD2|TRBJ2-7|-|TRBV7-9|15
TGTGCCAGCAGCCCAACTAGCGGGAGCTCCTACGAGCAGTACTTC
CASSPTSGSSYEQYF
>TRBD1|TRBJ2-5|-|TRBV18|14
TGTGCCAGCTCACCGATGGGACAGCGAGAGACCCAGTACTTC
CASSPMGQRETQYF
>TRBD1|TRBJ1-4|-|TRBV9|13
TGTGCCAGCAGCGGACAGGGAGGTGAAAAACTGTTTTTT
CASSGQGGEKLFF
>-|TRBJ2-1|-|TRBV6-6|15
TGTGCCAGCAGTCTAGCAGTACTGTCCTACAATGAGCAGTTCTTC
CASSLAVLSYNEQFF
>-|TRBJ2-7|-|TRBV6-2/TRBV6-3|16
TGTGCCAGCAGTTACTATGGCAACCAAATATCCTACGAGCAGTACTTC
CASSYYGNQISYEQYF
>-|TRBJ1-1|-|TRBV7-2|14
TGTGCCAGCAGCTCATCCACAATGAACACTGAAGCTTTCTTT
CASSSSTMNTEAFF
>TRBD2|TRBJ2-7|many|TRBV4-1|17
TGCGCCAGCAGCCACGCCATTCCTAGCGGGAGTCCCTACGAGCAGTACTTC
CASSHAIPSGSPYEQYF
>TRBD2|TRBJ2-3|-|TRBV5-1|15
TGCGCCAGCAGCCCCGGGACTAGCGTCGCAGATACGCAGTATTTT
CASSPGTSVADTQYF
>-|TRBJ1-4|-|TRBV6-1|14
TGTGCCAGCAGTGAAGATCAGGTTTACGGAAAACTGTTTTTT
CASSEDQVYGKLFF
>-|TRBJ1-1|-|TRBV3-1/TRBV3-2|15
TGTGCCAGCAGCCAAGGCGGCCCGCCGAACACTGAAGCTTTCTTT
CASSQGGPPNTEAFF
>TRBD2|TRBJ2-3|-|TRBV19|17
TGTGCCAGTAGTATGTACGGGACTAGCGGGGCCATAGATACGCAGTATTTT
CASSMYGTSGAIDTQYF
>-|TRBJ2-2|once|TRBV3-1/TRBV3-2|15
TGTGCCATTAAAATAGGCAGGAAACACACCGGGGAGCTGTTTTTT
CAIKIGRKHTGELFF
>-|TRBJ2-7|-|TRBV6-5|14
TGTGCCAGCAGTTACATACGGGGCTCCTACGAGCAGTACTTC
CASSYIRGSYEQYF
>TRBD1|TRBJ1-4|-|TRBV3-1/TRBV3-2|16
TGTGCCAGCAGCCAAAGGACCGGACAGGGGAAAGAAAAACTGTTTTTT
CASSQRTGQGKEKLFF
>-|TRBJ1-1|-|TRBV5-1|14
TGCGCCAGCAGCTGGGGACACCAGAACACTGAAGCTTTCTTT
CASSWGHQNTEAFF
>TRBD1|TRBJ1-4|-|TRBV29-1|13
TGCAGCTTCGGGACAGGGGTGGGCGAAAAACTGTTTTTT
CSFGTGVGEKLFF